This TCR beta chain originates from a study of radiotherapy plus CTLA-4 blockade in lung cancer. Study summary: Overall, approximately 17% of patients showed an objective response, while about 31% attained disease control. Study results and limitations: In blood, TCR clones derived from the tumor expanded after radiotherapy plus ipilimumab. Per reports, early blood T cell clone dynamics, plus interferon-beta, forecast response most strongly.

V was trimmed by 7 bases and J by 4 bases, leaving 22 bases between them. The CDR3 length is 16 residues. Germline V gene data show CDR1 as LNHDA and CDR2 as SQIVND (reference sequence). This clone was picked up a small number of times. Its antigen is undetermined. Libraries were prepared by immunoSEQ multiplex PCR; TCRdb keeps only in-frame clonotypes and omits some of them. Of about 60,000 clones in the sample, more than 60% are singletons; the top ten hold almost 4%. The chain links TRBV19 to TRBJ1-1; TRBD1 might be the D (6 bases). Sample: peripheral blood, taken from a patient treated with radiotherapy plus ipilimumab. This TCR was sampled from a human donor with non-small cell lung cancer who had a partial response to radiotherapy plus ipilimumab. CDR3 coding DNA: TGTGCCAGTACAAAGTTACGGGGGGCGCTAGGCACTGAAGCTTTCTTT. It yields the protein CASTKLRGALGTEAFF.